This T cell receptor (beta chain) was recovered during a study of T cells in Graves' hyperthyroidism and ophthalmopathy. Findings and limits, study-wide: Researchers found most expanded thyroid clonotypes above 0.001 in blood as well. Progression to ophthalmopathy was predicted a median of roughly seven months early.

The TCR beta CDR3 regions underwent amplification using RNA transcripts as the source. HTBI primers were used for first-round RT-PCR of the TCR CDR3. TCRdb ran MiXCR on the multiplex PCR reads and lists one entry per CDR3 protein. The sample has about 290,000 distinct CDR3 sequences, roughly 13% seen once. Diagnosis of hyperthyroidism was new in patients aged 18 to 65, and its duration was under 2 months. Diagnostic decisions used clinical symptoms, serum thyroxine and TRAb, thyroid ultrasound and orbital computed tomography. In the case of this clonotype: Its specificity is unknown.

This CDR3 spans 17 amino acids. Germline CDR1 and CDR2: SGDLS and YYNGEE. J was trimmed by 1 base and V by 4 bases; bases with no gene match: 10. The chain recombines TRBV9 with TRBJ2-4; 8 bases map to TRBD2. Sample: blood. This TCR came from a woman aged 35 to 49 with Graves' hyperthyroidism. The CDR3 DNA is TGTGCCAGCAGCCCCTCGGGAGGGATTGGGGCCAAAAACATTCAGTACTTC. As protein: CASSPSGGIGAKNIQYF.